Listed here are 21 T cell receptor beta chains from one sample, sequenced in a study of T cell responses to AZD1222 COVID-19 vaccine. The assay was immunoSEQ multiplex PCR, and TCRdb's table has in-frame clones only and misses some. Here the sample spans around 130,000 clones, 80% to 95% being singletons. This specimen consisted of peripheral blood, obtained 28 days after the second AZD1222 dose. The receptors derive from an adult who received the AZD1222 COVID-19 vaccine.

The V call is TRBV6-5, the J call TRBJ1-2; D gene uncertain. The CDR3 has 14 amino acids. Trimming pared 5 bases from V and 4 bases from J, leaving 14 bases between. Germline lookup yields CDR1 MNHEY and CDR2 SVGAGI. The CDR3 DNA reads TGTGCCAGCAGTCCCGACGGGATACTCTATGGCTACACCTTC. It yields the protein CASSPDGILYGYTF.

The chain has TRBV7-9 and TRBJ1-4; D possibly corresponds to TRBD1 (6 bases). CDR3 length: 16 residues. The ends were cut back, 4 bases at V and 5 bases at J, with 17 bases in the middle. Germline V gives CDR1 SEHNR, CDR2 FQNEAQ (reference sequence). CDR3 sequence: CASSSYTGTPNEKLFF. CDR3 nucleotide sequence: TGTGCCAGCAGCTCCTATACAGGGACGCCGAATGAAAAACTGTTTTTT.

The chain links TRBV12-3 or TRBV12-4 to TRBJ2-1; the match to TRBD2 covers 10 bases. CDR3 size: 13 residues. V was clipped by 7 bases and J by 7 bases; unmatched bases: 4. The chain's CDR3 is CASTRTSGNEQFF. Written as DNA, the CDR3 is TGTGCCAGCACCCGGACTAGCGGAAATGAGCAGTTCTTC.

This chain connects TRBV5-1 to TRBJ1-6; no firm D call. CDR1 SGHRS and CDR2 YFSETQ come from the germline V gene. Trimming removed 1 base at V and 8 bases at J, with 4 bases between. The CDR3 is 12 residues long. CDR3 sequence: CASSLNDSPLHF. CDR3 DNA: TGCGCCAGCAGCTTGAACGATTCACCCCTCCACTTT. The full variable domain, with the rest looked up from reference TRBV5-1 and TRBJ1-6, is KAGVTQTPRYLIKTRGQQVTLSCSPISGHRSVSWYQQTPGQGLQFLFEYFSETQRNKGNFPGRFSGRQFSNSRSEMNVSTLELGDSALYLCASSLNDSPLHFGNGTRLTVT.

The rearrangement links TRBV3-1 (or the pseudogene TRBV3-2) to TRBJ1-4; the D is unclear. V dropped 1 base and J dropped 0 bases, with 9 bases sitting between them. Looked up from germline, CDR1 is LGHDT and CDR2 is YNNKEL (reference sequence). The CDR3 length is 16 residues. CDR3 DNA: TGTGCCAGCAGCCAAGGAGTAGCATCAACTAATGAAAAACTGTTTTTT. Translating gives CASSQGVASTNEKLFF.

The J gene is TRBJ1-1, the V gene TRBV6-5; D unresolved. This CDR3 has 14 residues. Germline CDR1 reads MNHEY; CDR2 reads SVGAGI. V gave up 0 bases and J gave up 1 base, with 6 bases separating them. The CDR3 spells CASSYSHRNTEAFF. CDR3 in DNA: TGTGCCAGCAGTTACTCACACAGGAACACTGAAGCTTTCTTT.

The chain combines TRBV6-5 with TRBJ1-4; 8 bases agree with TRBD1. From germline, CDR1 is MNHEY and CDR2 SVGAGI. The CDR3 length is 15 residues. V lost 6 bases, J lost 6 bases, and 9 bases stayed unmatched. The CDR3 loop reads CASSVGGQADEKLFF. In DNA, the CDR3 is TGTGCCAGCAGCGTAGGGGGACAGGCGGATGAAAAACTGTTTTTT.

This clone was observed once. V gene TRBV30 combines with J gene TRBJ1-5; no definite D call. This CDR3 spans 13 amino acids. V was cut by 0 bases and J by 7 bases, with 10 bases left in between. Germline V gives CDR1 GTSNPN, CDR2 SVGIG (reference sequence). The CDR3 sequence is CAWSVSEEQPQHF. In nucleotides, the CDR3 is TGTGCCTGGAGTGTAAGTGAAGAGCAGCCCCAGCATTTT.

The rearrangement uses TRBV6-6 and TRBJ1-4; 9 nucleotides line up with TRBD1. The V gene end was trimmed by 6 bases and the J gene end by 5 bases; junction bases not matched to a gene: 7. The germline gives CDR1 MNHNY, CDR2 SVGAGI (reference sequence). CDR3 length: 15 amino acids. The CDR3 nucleotides read TGTGCCAGCAGGACACCGGGACAGGGAAATGAAAAACTGTTTTTT. It is translated as CASRTPGQGNEKLFF.

CDR3 DNA sequence: TGTGCCAGCAGTGAGATCATCTCTGGAAACACCATATATTTT. Translation: CASSEIISGNTIYF. The V gene is TRBV2, the J gene TRBJ1-3; no reliable D call. CDR1 SNHLY and CDR2 FYNNEI come from the germline V gene. Between the trimmed V and J ends, which lost 3 bases and 0 bases, there was a span of 6 bases. CDR3 length equals 14 residues.

This sequence joins TRBV20-1 and TRBJ1-2; 8 nucleotides line up with TRBD1. The CDR3 length is 11 residues. The V segment lost 5 bases and the J segment 8 bases; nucleotides outside the gene matches: 4. Germline loops: CDR1 DFQATT, CDR2 SNEGSKA (reference sequence). CDR3 bases: TGCAGTGCTCTGGACAGGGAAGGCTACACCTTC. It translates to CSALDREGYTF.

The chain has TRBV7-2 and TRBJ1-1; D is ambiguous. Germline CDR1 SGHTA, CDR2 FQGNSA. Trimming took 5 bases from V and 0 from J, leaving 13 bases between them. There are 15 residues in the CDR3. The CDR3 loop is CASSVALFMNTEAFF. CDR3 in DNA: TGTGCCAGCAGCGTCGCACTCTTCATGAACACTGAAGCTTTCTTT.

This chain uses TRBV6-5 with TRBJ1-5; perhaps TRBD1 as D (5 bases). V was pared by 7 bases and J by 4 bases, with 17 bases between. In germline, CDR1 is MNHEY, CDR2 SVGAGI. The CDR3 covers 15 residues. DNA of the CDR3: TGTGCCAGCATCTTCGGGGGGGAGGCGAATCAGCCCCAGCATTTT. It encodes CASIFGGEANQPQHF.

In regard to this clone: The same CDR3 arises from other DNA sequences in this sample as well. V is TRBV12-3 or TRBV12-4 and J is TRBJ1-3; D remains unclear. This CDR3 spans 11 amino acids. The germline V and J ends were trimmed by 4 bases and 7 bases, with 5 bases remaining between them. Written as DNA, the CDR3 is TGTGCCAGCAGTTCGTGGAACACCATATATTTT. Protein: CASSSWNTIYF.

V gene TRBV9 combines with J gene TRBJ2-1; 8 bases align to TRBD2. This CDR3 comprises 17 residues. CDR1 and CDR2 (germline): SGDLS, YYNGEE. Unmatched junction bases numbered 17, after V lost 4 bases and J lost 8 bases. CDR3: CASSPLGTRLKIDEQFF. The CDR3 DNA reads as TGTGCCAGCAGCCCTCTCGGGACTAGGTTGAAGATAGATGAGCAGTTCTTC.

The chain uses TRBV11-3 and TRBJ1-1, with D unresolved. With 1 base removed from V and 1 base from J, the gap between germline ends came to 7 bases. The CDR3 totals 14 residues. From germline, CDR1 is SGHNT and CDR2 YENEEA. The CDR3: CASSLGPSNTEAFF. Here the CDR3 DNA reads TGTGCCAGCAGCTTAGGACCCTCGAACACTGAAGCTTTCTTT.

The chain is built from TRBV10-2 and TRBJ1-2, with 7 bases identical to TRBD1. Trimming at V came to 5 bases and at J to 0 bases, leaving 3 bases not matched to a gene. The CDR3 consists of 14 residues. From germline, CDR1 is WSHSY and CDR2 SAAADI. Here the CDR3 DNA reads TGCGCCAGCAGTCGGGACAGTGCTAACTATGGCTACACCTTC. Translating it yields CASSRDSANYGYTF.

The chain uses TRBV6-5 and TRBJ1-2; D is perhaps TRBD1 (5 bases). The CDR3 runs to 14 residues. CDR1 and CDR2 (germline): MNHEY, SVGAGI. V shed 4 bases and J shed 4 bases, with 13 bases lying between them. DNA of the CDR3: TGTGCCAGCAGTTCCACGACAGTCCCCTATGGCTACACCTTC. It codes for CASSSTTVPYGYTF.

This clone was found a few times. The rearrangement joins TRBV4-1 to TRBJ1-5; possibly TRBD1 for D (5 bases). The CDR3 is made up of 18 amino acids. In germline, CDR1 is MGHRA, CDR2 YSYEKL. V lost 0 bases to trimming and J lost 3 bases, with 18 bases between them. The CDR3 DNA reads TGCGCCAGCAGCCAAGATCTGGAACGTGTGGGGGTCAATCAGCCCCAGCATTTT. Protein product: CASSQDLERVGVNQPQHF.

The CDR3 protein is CASSSPLAASGGKEQFF. The CDR3 DNA sequence: TGTGCCAGCAGCTCGCCTCTGGCGGCTAGCGGGGGGAAAGAGCAGTTCTTC. This chain connects TRBV9 to TRBJ2-1, with 11 bases lining up with TRBD2. J lost 10 bases, V lost 4 bases, and 16 bases had no gene match. The CDR3 extends over 17 amino acids. The germline gives CDR1 SGDLS, CDR2 YYNGEE.

The chain has TRBV27 and TRBJ2-4; 10 nucleotides align to TRBD1. The CDR3 has 15 residues. From germline, CDR1 is MNHEY and CDR2 SMNVEV (reference sequence). The junction had 9 bases not matched to a gene; V was cut back by 6 bases and J by 7 bases. For the CDR3, the DNA is TGTGCCAGCAGGGGAGGACAGGGGGGGTGGAACATTCAGTACTTC. Translated: CASRGGQGGWNIQYF.